The clone carrying this T cell receptor beta chain was counted many times. Its specificity is not known. The data are from a study of neurological immune-mediated disorders. Findings and caveats of the study: Because no CDR3 amino acid sequences were shared across subjects by expanded clones, private repertoires were suggested in all groups.

5'RACE with 10-nucleotide random UMIs produced the cDNA. TCRdb fed the 5' RACE reads into MiXCR, producing one record per CDR3 protein. The sample has about 50,000 distinct CDR3 sequences, approximately 10% seen once. This CDR3 region has 11 residues. Trimming shortened V by 10 bases and J by 7 bases, and 14 bases separated the two germline ends. Germline lookup yields CDR1 MNHEY and CDR2 SMNVEV (reference sequence). The chain employs TRBV27 and TRBJ2-7; D unresolved. The sample comprised PBMCs. The source of this sequence is a woman in her forties with HTLV-1-associated myelopathy (HAM/TSP). For the CDR3, the DNA is TGTGCCACCCGGAGAGGTGTTGAGCAGTACTTC. Protein sequence: CATRRGVEQYF.